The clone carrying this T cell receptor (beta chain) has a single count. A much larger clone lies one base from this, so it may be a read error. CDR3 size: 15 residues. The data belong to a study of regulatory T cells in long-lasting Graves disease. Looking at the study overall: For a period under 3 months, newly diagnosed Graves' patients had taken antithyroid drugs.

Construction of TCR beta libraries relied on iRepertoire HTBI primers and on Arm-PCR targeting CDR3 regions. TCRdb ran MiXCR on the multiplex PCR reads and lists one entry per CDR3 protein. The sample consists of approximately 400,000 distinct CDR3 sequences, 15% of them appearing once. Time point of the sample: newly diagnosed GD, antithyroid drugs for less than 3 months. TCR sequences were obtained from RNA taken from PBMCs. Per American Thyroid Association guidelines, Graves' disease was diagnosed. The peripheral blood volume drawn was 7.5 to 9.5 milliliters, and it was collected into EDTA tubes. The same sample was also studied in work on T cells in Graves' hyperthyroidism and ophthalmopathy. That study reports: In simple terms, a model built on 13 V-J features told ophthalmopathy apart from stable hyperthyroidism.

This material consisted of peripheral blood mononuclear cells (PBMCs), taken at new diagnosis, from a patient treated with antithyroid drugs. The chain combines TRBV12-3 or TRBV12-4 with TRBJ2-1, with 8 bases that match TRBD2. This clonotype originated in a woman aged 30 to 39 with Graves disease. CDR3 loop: CASSSSGSVYNERFF. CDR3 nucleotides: TGTGCCAGCAGTTCAAGCGGGAGCGTCTACAATGAGCGGTTCTTC.